This T cell receptor beta chain was obtained from a study of CD8 T cells in ankylosing spondylitis. Study results and limitations: Reportedly, significant enrichment of disease-linked clones occurred in matched ankylosing spondylitis synovial fluid. Earlier work had already found some motif variants in reactive arthritis synovial fluid and blood. Within peripheral blood, clones linked to disease were CD8+ and relatively rare. A TCR beta motif of 7 or 8 highly homologous variants appeared characteristic of ankylosing spondylitis blood.

Quantitative barcoded 5'-RACE was used to prepare TCR beta libraries. TCRdb re-analysed the 5' RACE reads in MiXCR, keeping a single row per CDR3 protein. The data hold some 840,000 distinct CDR3 sequences, with about 10% observed a single time. The CDR3 totals 13 residues. Germline V lookup: CDR1 KGHSH, CDR2 LQKENI. Between the trimmed V and J ends, which lost 2 bases and 14 bases, there was a span of 13 bases. Concerning this clonotype itself: Its antigen is currently unknown.

The sequenced sample consisted of blood, either unsorted or a sorted T cell fraction (not recorded which). The rearrangement uses TRBV18 and TRBJ1-6, with a possible D match to TRBD1 (6 bases). This sequence originates from a male donor with ankylosing spondylitis. The CDR3 bases are TGTGCCAGCTCACCATACCGGGACAAGGCCCTCCACTTT. Translated, it gives CASSPYRDKALHF.